These 28 T cell receptor beta chains were all obtained from the same sample, sequenced in a study of blood T cell repertoires in COVID-19. Libraries were prepared by immunoSEQ multiplex PCR; TCRdb keeps only in-frame clonotypes and omits some of them. The table records roughly 300,000 clones, about four fifths of them present only once. Material for sequencing was peripheral blood. The receptors originated from a woman in her forties or fifties who had recovered from COVID-19.

The chain uses TRBV5-1 and TRBJ1-4; TRBD1 aligns across 7 bases. V lost 0 bases, J lost 7 bases, and 9 bases stayed unmatched. Looked up from germline, CDR1 is SGHRS and CDR2 is YFSETQ. The CDR3 is made up of 16 amino acids. DNA of the CDR3: TGCGCCAGCAGCTTGGAGACAGGGTCTAATGGTGAAAAACTGTTTTTT. This translates into CASSLETGSNGEKLFF. Looking up the rest from reference TRBV5-1 and TRBJ1-4 gives the full variable domain: KAGVTQTPRYLIKTRGQQVTLSCSPISGHRSVSWYQQTPGQGLQFLFEYFSETQRNKGNFPGRFSGRQFSNSRSEMNVSTLELGDSALYLCASSLETGSNGEKLFFGSGTQLSVL.

This chain connects TRBV9 to TRBJ1-2, with 7 bases that match TRBD1. The CDR3 covers 16 residues. V was clipped by 3 bases and J by 4 bases; unmatched bases: 12. CDR1 and CDR2 from the germline V gene are SGDLS and YYNGEE. In nucleotides, the CDR3 is TGTGCCAGCAGCGCATTGACAGGGCAAGGGGCCTATGGCTACACCTTC. Translating it yields CASSALTGQGAYGYTF.

The genes are TRBV7-2 and TRBJ1-1; 7 bases are a match to TRBD1. V dropped 8 bases and J dropped 1; count of bases not matched to a gene: 4. The V gene's germline CDR1 is SGHTA and CDR2 FQGNSA. CDR3 size: 13 residues. DNA of the CDR3: TGTGCCAGCCGGCGGGACAGGAACACTGAAGCTTTCTTT. Translation gives CASRRDRNTEAFF.

The chain links TRBV3-1 (or the pseudogene TRBV3-2) to TRBJ1-5; D may be TRBD1 (5 bases). The ends were cut back, 0 bases at V and 11 bases at J, with 11 bases in the middle. Per the germline V gene, CDR1 is LGHDT and CDR2 is YNNKEL (reference sequence). CDR3 length: 13 residues. CDR3 amino acids: CASSQEGQLTQHF. CDR3 sequence (DNA): TGTGCCAGCAGCCAAGAGGGGCAATTGACCCAGCATTTT.

Only one count was recorded for this clone. The chain recombines TRBV10-2 with TRBJ2-4, with 10 bases matching TRBD1. The V segment lost 8 bases and the J segment 2 bases; nucleotides outside the gene matches: 9. In germline, CDR1 is WSHSY, CDR2 SAAADI. This CDR3 spans 16 amino acids. CDR3 amino acids: CASGDRGRDSKNIQYF. Written as DNA, the CDR3 is TGCGCCAGCGGCGACAGGGGGCGCGACTCCAAAAACATTCAGTACTTC.

The rearrangement links TRBV7-8 to TRBJ2-5; 12 positions match TRBD1. V was clipped by 2 bases and J by 5 bases; unmatched bases: 12. The CDR3 loop spans 18 amino acids. Germline CDR1 SGHVS, CDR2 FQNEAQ. The CDR3 loop reads CASSLRLSGTGGAETQYF. CDR3 bases: TGTGCCAGCAGCTTAAGGCTCTCCGGGACAGGGGGCGCGGAGACCCAGTACTTC.

This clone was seen just once. The V call is TRBV3-1 (or the pseudogene TRBV3-2), the J call TRBJ2-7; D gene uncertain. Germline CDR1 is LGHDT and CDR2 is YNNKEL (reference sequence). The germline V and J ends were trimmed by 1 base and 2 bases, with 15 bases remaining between them. This CDR3 spans 16 amino acids. This chain's CDR3 is CASSQGFSVRAYEQYF. CDR3 in DNA: TGTGCCAGCAGCCAAGGATTTTCAGTACGGGCCTACGAGCAGTACTTC.

The CDR3 here is CASGREVGTDTQYF. CDR3 DNA: TGTGCCAGCGGCCGTGAGGTCGGCACAGATACGCAGTATTTT. V is TRBV27 and J is TRBJ2-3; D uncertain. The V end was cut by 8 bases, the J end by 1 base, with 13 bases between. The CDR3 runs to 14 residues. Germline V CDR1 and CDR2: MNHEY, SMNVEV (reference sequence).

In DNA, the CDR3 is TGTGCCAGCAATCAACAGTTCTCCTATAATTCACCCCTCCACTTT. Protein: CASNQQFSYNSPLHF. The chain employs TRBV6-5 and TRBJ1-6; D is unresolved. Germline values: CDR1 MNHEY, CDR2 SVGAGI. The CDR3 has 15 residues. V lost 7 bases and J lost 0, with 10 bases in between.

The chain carries TRBV4-2 and TRBJ2-5; 11 bases agree with TRBD2. The CDR3 spans 16 residues. CDR1 is LGHNA and CDR2 is YNFKEQ in the germline V gene. The V segment lost 1 base and the J segment 5 bases; nucleotides outside the gene matches: 6. CDR3: CASSQGTASGGETQYF. CDR3 nucleotides: TGTGCCAGCAGCCAAGGGACCGCTAGCGGGGGGGAGACCCAGTACTTC.

The gene calls are TRBV4-2 and TRBJ1-4, with a tentative D call TRBD1 (5 bases). Trimming removed 5 bases from V and 7 bases from J, with 11 bases in between. The CDR3 spans 13 residues. Germline assignment: CDR1 LGHNA and CDR2 YNFKEQ. CDR3 sequence reads: CASSDLRGEKLFF. The CDR3 nucleotides read TGTGCCAGCAGCGACCTAAGGGGTGAAAAACTGTTTTTT.

A remark on this clone: This same CDR3 is encoded by further DNA sequences in the sample. The V gene is TRBV7-2, the J gene TRBJ2-2; D not certain. Germline values: CDR1 SGHTA, CDR2 FQGNSA. The CDR3 has 12 residues. V was trimmed by 5 bases and J by 7 bases, leaving 8 bases between them. The DNA of the CDR3 is TGTGCCAGCAGCCTCGACATCGGGGAGCTGTTTTTT. It codes for CASSLDIGELFF. Combining the CDR3 with reference TRBV7-2 and TRBJ2-2 gives the whole variable domain GAGVSQSPSNKVTEKGKDVELRCDPISGHTALYWYRQSLGQGLEFLIYFQGNSAPDKSGLPSDRFSAERTGGSVSTLTIQRTQQEDSAVYLCASSLDIGELFFGEGSRLTVL.

The chain carries TRBV12-3 or TRBV12-4 and TRBJ2-5; unclear D gene. Trimming removed 3 bases at V and 4 bases at J, with 9 bases between. This CDR3 region has 13 residues. CDR3 sequence: CASSFFGVETQYF. CDR3 nucleotide sequence: TGTGCCAGCAGTTTTTTCGGTGTAGAGACCCAGTACTTC.

This clone was recorded at least ten times. The chain is built from TRBV27 and TRBJ1-2; D may be TRBD1 (5 bases). From germline, CDR1 is MNHEY and CDR2 SMNVEV (reference sequence). The CDR3 length is 15 residues. The ends were cut back, 2 bases at V and 6 bases at J, with 16 bases in the middle. CDR3 sequence reads: CASSLGAGTYDGYTF. The CDR3 coding sequence is TGTGCCAGCAGTTTAGGGGCGGGAACCTATGATGGCTACACCTTC.

V usage is TRBV20-1 and J usage is TRBJ1-2; TRBD1 might be the D (5 bases). The CDR3 consists of 14 residues. Germline V gene lookup returns CDR1 DFQATT and CDR2 SNEGSKA (reference sequence). V dropped 3 bases and J dropped 0 bases, with 11 bases sitting between them. The CDR3, as DNA: TGCAGTGCTAGTTCCAGGGAGGCTAACTATGGCTACACCTTC. Translating it yields CSASSREANYGYTF.

The chain is built from TRBV6-5 and TRBJ2-7; 7 nucleotides align to TRBD2. The V and J ends lost 9 bases and 2 bases, in that order; junction bases with no gene match: 4. Germline-derived CDR1 and CDR2 are MNHEY and SVGAGI. The CDR3 has 12 amino acids. CDR3 sequence: CASTGLTYEQYF. The CDR3 DNA reads TGTGCCAGTACGGGACTAACCTACGAGCAGTACTTC.

The V call is TRBV18, the J call TRBJ1-1; 7 positions match TRBD1. Trimming removed 2 bases from V and 3 bases from J; junction bases left unmatched: 6. The CDR3 is made up of 15 amino acids. The germline V gene encodes CDR1 KGHSH and CDR2 LQKENI. The CDR3 protein is CASSPSVTGDTEAFF. The CDR3, as DNA: TGTGCCAGCTCACCAAGCGTAACAGGGGACACTGAAGCTTTCTTT.

V is TRBV5-1 and J is TRBJ2-7; a weak D match, TRBD2 (5 bases). The ends were cut back, 5 bases at V and 0 bases at J, with 12 bases in the middle. This CDR3 spans 14 amino acids. Looked up from germline, CDR1 is SGHRS and CDR2 is YFSETQ. The DNA for the CDR3 is TGCGCCAGCAGTTACCATACTAGCTCCTACGAGCAGTACTTC. Its protein is CASSYHTSSYEQYF.

This chain uses TRBV7-2 with TRBJ2-5; tentative D call: TRBD2 (5 bases). V was cut by 0 bases and J by 1 base, with 6 bases left in between. CDR1 is SGHTA and CDR2 is FQGNSA in the germline V gene. CDR3 length: 14 amino acids. Here the CDR3 reads CASSLAAGQETQYF. For the CDR3, the DNA is TGTGCCAGCAGCTTAGCGGCGGGCCAAGAGACCCAGTACTTC.

The chain uses TRBV3-1 (or the pseudogene TRBV3-2) and TRBJ1-3, with D maybe TRBD1 (6 bases). CDR3 size: 15 residues. The germline gives CDR1 LGHDT, CDR2 YNNKEL (reference sequence). Trimming removed 4 bases at V and 0 bases at J, with 10 bases between. The DNA of the CDR3 is TGTGCCAGCAGCCTGACAGGCCTCTCTGGAAACACCATATATTTT. It codes for CASSLTGLSGNTIYF.

The CDR3 here is CASSFPEYGYTF. The CDR3 region has the DNA TGTGCCAGCAGCTTCCCGGAGTATGGCTACACCTTC. The chain links TRBV7-3 to TRBJ1-2; D is ambiguous. The germline V gene has CDR1 SGHTA and CDR2 FQGTGA. V dropped 3 bases and J dropped 5 bases, with 7 bases sitting between them. CDR3 size: 12 residues.

The chain recombines TRBV28 with TRBJ2-1; unclear D gene. Germline CDR1 MDHEN, CDR2 SYDVKM. Trimming took off 5 bases at V and 7 bases at J, with 18 bases between the two ends. This CDR3 has 15 residues. The CDR3 sequence: CASSINTVLLNEQFF. The CDR3 nucleotides read TGTGCCAGCAGTATCAATACGGTGCTACTTAATGAGCAGTTCTTC. Looking up the rest from reference TRBV28 and TRBJ2-1 gives the full variable domain: DVKVTQSSRYLVKRTGEKVFLECVQDMDHENMFWYRQDPGLGLRLIYFSYDVKMKEKGDIPEGYSVSREKKERFSLILESASTNQTSMYLCASSINTVLLNEQFFGPGTRLTVL.

The rearrangement uses TRBV10-3 and TRBJ2-5; 11 positions agree with TRBD2. Trimming took 6 bases from V and 3 from J; bases not matched to a gene: 6. Looked up from germline, CDR1 is ENHRY and CDR2 is SYGVKD. This CDR3 spans 15 amino acids. The CDR3 region has the DNA TGTGCCATCAGCAATATAGCGGGAGGGGAAGAGACCCAGTACTTC. It translates to CAISNIAGGEETQYF.

The V gene is TRBV3-1 (or the pseudogene TRBV3-2), the J gene TRBJ2-5; D may be TRBD1 (5 bases). CDR1 and CDR2 from the germline V gene are LGHDT and YNNKEL (reference sequence). The CDR3 is 14 residues long. V lost 2 bases and J 1 base, leaving 8 bases between the germline ends. CDR3 sequence: CASSQSTGQETQYF. The CDR3 DNA sequence: TGTGCCAGCAGCCAATCCACAGGCCAAGAGACCCAGTACTTC.

V is TRBV7-2 and J is TRBJ1-4; 9 nucleotides match TRBD1. Germline V gene sequence: CDR1 SGHTA, CDR2 FQGNSA. The CDR3 loop spans 16 amino acids. With 3 bases clipped from V and 12 bases from J, the junction kept 14 bases outside the gene matches. CDR3 residues: CASSFGQGLGDGELFF. The CDR3 DNA reads TGTGCCAGCAGCTTTGGACAGGGGCTGGGGGACGGTGAACTGTTTTTT.

This chain connects TRBV6-5 to TRBJ1-1; 7 bases are a match to TRBD1. The CDR3 has 14 residues. V shed 1 base, J shed 7 bases, and the junction held 6 bases outside the gene matches. Germline CDR1 and CDR2: MNHEY and SVGAGI. Written as DNA, the CDR3 is TGTGCCAGCAGTTACTTGACAGGGTCGGGTGAAGCTTTCTTT. It translates to CASSYLTGSGEAFF.

The chain couples TRBV5-4 to TRBJ2-1; TRBD1 matches at 8 bases. With V trimmed by 4 bases and J by 0 bases, 3 bases remained unmatched. Per germline, CDR1 SGHNT and CDR2 YYREEE (reference sequence). The CDR3 consists of 15 residues. The CDR3 protein is CASSEGQGSYNEQFF. In DNA form, the CDR3 reads TGTGCCAGCAGCGAAGGACAGGGCTCCTACAATGAGCAGTTCTTC. Full variable domain (outside the CDR3, taken from reference TRBV5-4 and TRBJ2-1): ETGVTQSPTHLIKTRGQQVTLRCSSQSGHNTVSWYQQALGQGPQFIFQYYREEENGRGNFPPRFSGLQFPNYSSELNVNALELDDSALYLCASSEGQGSYNEQFFGPGTRLTVL.

The V and J genes are TRBV7-9 and TRBJ1-3; weak D call: TRBD1 (5 bases). This CDR3 comprises 15 residues. V lost 1 base to trimming and J lost 0 bases, with 7 bases between them. The germline CDR1 and CDR2 sequences are SEHNR and FQNEAQ (reference sequence). CDR3 region: CASSLDGGSGNTIYF. The CDR3 nucleotides are TGTGCCAGCAGCTTAGACGGGGGCTCTGGAAACACCATATATTTT.